A selection of T cell receptor beta chains follows, all from one sample in a study of naive and memory T cell subsets. MiXCR, run by TCRdb on the 5' RACE reads, gives a single entry per CDR3 protein. The sample records roughly 56,000 distinct CDR3 sequences, about 7.2% being singletons. Receptors originate from a male donor in good health. Each CDR3 is given with its conserved first and last residue. A D gene is named only where the DNA matches it firmly. Clone sizes are given selectively: once, few, many, or a class where the clone is expanded.

v_call: TRBV3-1
d_call: TRBD2
j_call: TRBJ2-2
clone_size: NA
cdr3_nt: TGTGCCAGCAGCCCTCAGTCTAGCGGGATAGGGGAGCTGTTTTTT
cdr3_aa: CASSPQSSGIGELFF

v_call: TRBV18
d_call: TRBD1
j_call: TRBJ1-6
clone_size: few
cdr3_nt: TGTGCCAGCTCACCAGTGGGGACAGATAATTCACCCCTCCACTTT
cdr3_aa: CASSPVGTDNSPLHF

v_call: TRBV6-6
d_call: NA
j_call: TRBJ1-1
clone_size: few
cdr3_nt: TGTGCCAGCAGTTACTCCATGTCGGGCACAGCTGACGCTGACACTGAAGCTTTCTTT
cdr3_aa: CASSYSMSGTADADTEAFF

v_call: TRBV6-5
d_call: NA
j_call: TRBJ2-5
clone_size: few
cdr3_nt: TGTGCCAGCAGCCAGGGGGGGTTTCCACAAGAGACCCAGTACTTC
cdr3_aa: CASSQGGFPQETQYF

v_call: TRBV3-1
d_call: TRBD2
j_call: TRBJ2-3
clone_size: few
cdr3_nt: TGTGCCAGCAGCCCCCCCGGGACTAGCGGGAGGCTAACAGATACGCAGTATTTT
cdr3_aa: CASSPPGTSGRLTDTQYF

v_call: TRBV2
d_call: NA
j_call: TRBJ2-5
clone_size: few
cdr3_nt: TGTGCCAGCACCAACGAGTACCAAGAGACCCAGTACTTC
cdr3_aa: CASTNEYQETQYF

v_call: TRBV12-3/TRBV12-4
d_call: NA
j_call: TRBJ1-3
clone_size: few
cdr3_nt: TGTGCCAGCAGGCGGACGATCTCTGGAAACACCATATATTTT
cdr3_aa: CASRRTISGNTIYF

v_call: TRBV12-3/TRBV12-4
d_call: NA
j_call: TRBJ1-6
clone_size: few
cdr3_nt: TGTGCCAGCAGTTTTAGCGCCAATTCACCCCTCCACTTT
cdr3_aa: CASSFSANSPLHF

v_call: TRBV27
d_call: TRBD1
j_call: TRBJ2-6
clone_size: many
cdr3_nt: TGTGCCAGCAGTTCCGGGACAGGGATCTCTGGGGCCAACGTCCTGACTTTC
cdr3_aa: CASSSGTGISGANVLTF

v_call: TRBV20-1
d_call: NA
j_call: TRBJ1-4
clone_size: few
cdr3_nt: TGCAGTGCTTGGTCTAATGAAAAACTGTTTTTT
cdr3_aa: CSAWSNEKLFF

v_call: TRBV12-3/TRBV12-4
d_call: NA
j_call: TRBJ2-3
clone_size: few
cdr3_nt: TGTGCCAGCAGTTTTCGAGAGGGCCTTGCGGATACGCAGTATTTT
cdr3_aa: CASSFREGLADTQYF

v_call: TRBV7-9
d_call: NA
j_call: TRBJ2-7
clone_size: NA
cdr3_nt: TGTGCCAGCAGCTTAGAAGGTGCCGAGCAGTACTTC
cdr3_aa: CASSLEGAEQYF

v_call: TRBV18
d_call: TRBD1
j_call: TRBJ1-6
clone_size: NA
cdr3_nt: TGTGACAGCTCACCAGTGGGGACAGATAATTCACCCCTCCACTTT
cdr3_aa: CDSSPVGTDNSPLHF

v_call: TRBV6-2/TRBV6-3
d_call: TRBD1
j_call: TRBJ2-2
clone_size: many
cdr3_nt: TGTGCCAGCAGTTCGGGACAGGGGTCCGGGGAGCTGTTTTTT
cdr3_aa: CASSSGQGSGELFF

v_call: TRBV4-1
d_call: TRBD1
j_call: TRBJ1-2
clone_size: few
cdr3_nt: TGCGCCAGCAGCCAAGGACTTGGGACAGGGGGCGCCTATGGCTACACCTTC
cdr3_aa: CASSQGLGTGGAYGYTF

v_call: TRBV19
d_call: TRBD1
j_call: TRBJ1-5
clone_size: few
cdr3_nt: TGTGCCAGTGGACAGGGGGCTGGGCAGCCCCAGCATTTT
cdr3_aa: CASGQGAGQPQHF

v_call: TRBV5-6
d_call: TRBD1
j_call: TRBJ2-5
clone_size: NA
cdr3_nt: TGTGCCAGCAGCTCGATGGACAGGGAGGCCCAGTACTTC
cdr3_aa: CASSSMDREAQYF

v_call: TRBV19
d_call: NA
j_call: TRBJ1-1
clone_size: many
cdr3_nt: TGTGCCAGTCATCCGGTTTCCAACACTGAAGCTTTCTTT
cdr3_aa: CASHPVSNTEAFF

v_call: TRBV11-2
d_call: NA
j_call: TRBJ1-6
clone_size: many
cdr3_nt: TGTGCCAGCAGCTTAGATCGCTGGCATGCCTTGTTCTATAATTCACCCCTCCACTTT
cdr3_aa: CASSLDRWHALFYNSPLHF

v_call: TRBV6-1
d_call: TRBD1
j_call: TRBJ2-7
clone_size: many
cdr3_nt: TGTGCCAGCAGTGAAGTGGTCGGACAGGGACCCTACGAGCAGTACTTC
cdr3_aa: CASSEVVGQGPYEQYF

v_call: TRBV28
d_call: NA
j_call: TRBJ2-5
clone_size: few
cdr3_nt: TGTGCCAGCACTTCCGGGACGGGGGATGCCCAGTACTTC
cdr3_aa: CASTSGTGDAQYF

v_call: TRBV5-1
d_call: TRBD1
j_call: TRBJ1-3
clone_size: NA
cdr3_nt: TGCGCCAGCAGCCTGGGACAGGGCGATCTTTCTGGAAACACCATATATTTT
cdr3_aa: CASSLGQGDLSGNTIYF

v_call: TRBV5-1
d_call: NA
j_call: TRBJ2-4
clone_size: few
cdr3_nt: TGCGCCAGCAGCTTGGAAGTTGGGACTCAAAACATTCAGTACTTC
cdr3_aa: CASSLEVGTQNIQYF

v_call: TRBV5-4
d_call: NA
j_call: TRBJ2-2
clone_size: few
cdr3_nt: TGTGCCAGCAGATTAGGGGGCACCGGGGAGCTGTTTTTT
cdr3_aa: CASRLGGTGELFF

v_call: TRBV12-3/TRBV12-4
d_call: NA
j_call: TRBJ2-3
clone_size: few
cdr3_nt: TGTGCCAGCAGTTTAGTCGGCGGGAGCACAGATACGCAGTATTTT
cdr3_aa: CASSLVGGSTDTQYF

v_call: TRBV19
d_call: TRBD2
j_call: TRBJ2-1
clone_size: few
cdr3_nt: TGTGCCAGTAGTATGGGACTAGCATATGAGCAGTTCTTC
cdr3_aa: CASSMGLAYEQFF

v_call: TRBV4-2
d_call: TRBD2
j_call: TRBJ2-1
clone_size: few
cdr3_nt: TGTGCCAGCAGCCAAGCACTAGCGGCGGGTTCCTACAATGAGCAGTTCTTC
cdr3_aa: CASSQALAAGSYNEQFF

v_call: TRBV4-1
d_call: NA
j_call: TRBJ1-4
clone_size: few
cdr3_nt: TGCGCCAGCAGCCAAGAGCAGGCGTCGCCTAATGAAAAACTGTTTTTT
cdr3_aa: CASSQEQASPNEKLFF

v_call: TRBV6-2/TRBV6-3
d_call: TRBD2
j_call: TRBJ2-1
clone_size: many
cdr3_nt: TGTGCCAGCAGGAGCGGGGGGTCTAACAATGAGCAGTTCTTC
cdr3_aa: CASRSGGSNNEQFF

v_call: TRBV21-1
d_call: NA
j_call: TRBJ2-3
clone_size: NA
cdr3_nt: TGTGCCGGTTGCTCCCCTAGCGCCACCGTTTTAGATACGCAGTATTTT
cdr3_aa: CAGCSPSATVLDTQYF

v_call: TRBV6-6
d_call: NA
j_call: TRBJ1-4
clone_size: NA
cdr3_nt: TGTGCCAGCAGTTACTCGGGGGGTGATAATGAAAAACTGTTTTTT
cdr3_aa: CASSYSGGDNEKLFF

v_call: TRBV29-1
d_call: TRBD1
j_call: TRBJ2-5
clone_size: many
cdr3_nt: TGCAGCGTTCCACAGGGGGAGACCCAGTACTTC
cdr3_aa: CSVPQGETQYF

v_call: TRBV27
d_call: NA
j_call: TRBJ2-5
clone_size: many
cdr3_nt: TGTGCCAGCAGTTTATCCCGACAAGAGACCCAGTACTTC
cdr3_aa: CASSLSRQETQYF

v_call: TRBV3-1
d_call: TRBD2
j_call: TRBJ2-7
clone_size: few
cdr3_nt: TGTGCCAGCAGCCAAGATGTTCTAGCGGGACAATACGAGCAGTACTTC
cdr3_aa: CASSQDVLAGQYEQYF

v_call: TRBV5-1
d_call: NA
j_call: TRBJ2-2
clone_size: many
cdr3_nt: TGCGCCAGCAGCCAGGACCGCTTGGGTCTGTTTTTT
cdr3_aa: CASSQDRLGLFF

v_call: TRBV7-2
d_call: NA
j_call: TRBJ2-6
clone_size: few
cdr3_nt: TGTGCCAGCAGCTTAGGCCAGGTCTTCGTCCTGACTTTC
cdr3_aa: CASSLGQVFVLTF

v_call: TRBV19
d_call: TRBD2
j_call: TRBJ2-7
clone_size: NA
cdr3_nt: TGTGCCAGTAGTATGGGGTGGACTAGCGGGTACGAGCAGTACTTC
cdr3_aa: CASSMGWTSGYEQYF

v_call: TRBV20-1
d_call: TRBD1
j_call: TRBJ2-1
clone_size: few
cdr3_nt: TGCAGTGCTAGGACAGGGGAAGACTTCGGTACCTACAATGAGCAGTTCTTC
cdr3_aa: CSARTGEDFGTYNEQFF

v_call: TRBV7-2
d_call: NA
j_call: TRBJ2-1
clone_size: many
cdr3_nt: TGTGCCAGCAGACCAGGACTGAGACCCGATGAGCAGTTCTTC
cdr3_aa: CASRPGLRPDEQFF